These 27 T cell receptor beta chains share one sample of origin, sequenced in a study of shared clonotypes between healthy human individuals. Here immunoSEQ multiplex PCR was the method, and the copy in TCRdb shows in-frame clones only, minus some. The sample shows some 1,100,000 clones, 75% to 85% of them seen only once. The sample comprised memory CD4+ T cells from PBMCs. Subset indicated: CD45RA-negative fraction. All receptors come from a man between 18 and 35 years old in good health. Some clones in this sample may be carry-over from other donors' samples.

This chain connects TRBV7-2 to TRBJ2-1; no definite D call. This CDR3 is 13 amino acids long. Germline V gene sequence: CDR1 SGHTA, CDR2 FQGNSA. Deletions cut 3 bases from V and 9 bases from J, with 12 bases between. CDR3 in amino acids: CASSFDWLAEQFF. The DNA for the CDR3 is TGTGCCAGCAGCTTTGACTGGCTCGCTGAGCAGTTCTTC. The full variable domain, its missing parts supplied by reference TRBV7-2 and TRBJ2-1, is GAGVSQSPSNKVTEKGKDVELRCDPISGHTALYWYRQSLGQGLEFLIYFQGNSAPDKSGLPSDRFSAERTGGSVSTLTIQRTQQEDSAVYLCASSFDWLAEQFFGPGTRLTVL.

This chain links TRBV18 with TRBJ2-5; D remains unclear. The V end was cut by 2 bases, the J end by 4 bases, with 14 bases between. This CDR3 has 15 amino acids. CDR1 is KGHSH, CDR2 LQKENI, per germline. The CDR3 spells CASSPFGGTPETQYF. The CDR3 DNA sequence: TGTGCCAGCTCACCATTCGGTGGCACGCCAGAGACCCAGTACTTC.

J is TRBJ1-5 and V is TRBV28, with 7 bases aligning to TRBD1. CDR1 and CDR2 (germline): MDHEN, SYDVKM. After removal of 3 bases from V and 0 bases from J, the junction contained 8 bases not matched to a gene. The CDR3 covers 17 residues. The CDR3: CASSLYYGTVSNQPQHF. CDR3 sequence (DNA): TGTGCCAGCAGTTTGTACTACGGGACAGTTAGCAATCAGCCCCAGCATTTT.

This rearrangement joins TRBV6-5 to TRBJ1-4; D gene ambiguous. Germline V gene lookup returns CDR1 MNHEY and CDR2 SVGAGI. V was pared by 2 bases and J by 8 bases, with 12 bases between. There are 14 residues in the CDR3. The CDR3 reads CASSYAQEREKLFF. DNA of the CDR3: TGTGCCAGCAGTTACGCCCAGGAGCGAGAAAAACTGTTTTTT.

About this clone: A much more abundant neighbour one base away suggests this may be a read error. The rearrangement uses TRBV5-5 and TRBJ2-2, with D unresolved. The CDR3 contains 12 residues. Germline-derived CDR1 and CDR2 are SGHKS and YYEKEE (reference sequence). Trimming took off 2 bases at V and 2 bases at J, with 1 base between the two ends. The CDR3 loop is CASSFNTGELFF. The CDR3 nucleotides read TGTGCCAGCAGCTTCAACACCGGGGAGCTGTTTTTT.

The genes are TRBV13 and TRBJ2-1; 8 positions agree with TRBD2. Germline CDR1 is PRHDT and CDR2 is FYEKMQ (reference sequence). The CDR3 is 15 amino acids. The ends lost 1 base at V and 2 bases at J; junction bases unmatched: 1. The CDR3 bases are TGTGCCAGCAGCTTAGCGCGGGAGGCCTACAATGAGCAGTTCTTC. The encoded protein is CASSLAREAYNEQFF.

The chain carries TRBV11-2 and TRBJ2-2; no firm D call. Trimming pared 2 bases from V and 7 bases from J, leaving 14 bases between. Germline CDR1 and CDR2: SGHAT and FQNNGV. The CDR3 extends over 15 amino acids. This chain's CDR3 is CASSLIEPPSGELFF. The CDR3 DNA sequence: TGTGCCAGCAGCTTAATTGAACCCCCCAGCGGGGAGCTGTTTTTT.

This chain connects TRBV11-2 to TRBJ2-7; D call uncertain. Per germline, CDR1 SGHAT and CDR2 FQNNGV. The CDR3 is 12 amino acids. Trimming left V 2 bases short and J 6 bases short, with 8 bases between. CDR3 residues: CASSLFSLEQYF. As DNA, the CDR3 is TGTGCCAGCAGCTTATTCTCCCTCGAGCAGTACTTC.

The sample holds one count of this clone. The genes are TRBV28 and TRBJ1-2; D unresolved. V gave up 8 bases and J gave up 7 bases, with 11 bases separating them. Per the germline V gene, CDR1 is MDHEN and CDR2 is SYDVKM. This CDR3 is 11 amino acids long. CDR3 nucleotide sequence: TGTGCCAGCGTTTATGCGGGTGGCTACACCTTC. It is translated as CASVYAGGYTF.

This chain joins TRBV6-1 and TRBJ1-4; D might be TRBD1 (6 bases). V was shortened by 6 bases and J by 8 bases, with 13 bases between the two germline ends. The V gene's germline CDR1 is MNHNS and CDR2 SASEGT. The CDR3 is 13 residues long. The CDR3 DNA follows: TGTGCCAGCAGGGTTACAGGGAGAGAAAAACTGTTTTTT. It encodes CASRVTGREKLFF.

The gene calls are TRBV2 and TRBJ2-3, with no clear D. V was trimmed by 7 bases and J by 6 bases, leaving 14 bases between them. The CDR3 extends over 13 amino acids. Germline V gene sequence: CDR1 SNHLY, CDR2 FYNNEI. In nucleotides, the CDR3 is TGTGCCAGCAAGGGCTATGGAACGGATACGCAGTATTTT. As protein: CASKGYGTDTQYF.

This clone was observed many times. The rearrangement uses TRBV7-2 and TRBJ1-5; the match to TRBD1 covers 7 bases. This CDR3 is built from 15 residues. Germline CDR1 is SGHTA and CDR2 is FQGNSA. The ends lost 1 base at V and 5 bases at J; junction bases unmatched: 5. The CDR3 coding sequence is TGTGCCAGCAGCTTAGAAAGGGGGCTTCATCAGCCCCAGCATTTT. Translation gives CASSLERGLHQPQHF.

V is TRBV10-3 and J is TRBJ2-2; TRBD1 matches at 12 bases. This CDR3 has 18 residues. Germline V gene data show CDR1 as ENHRY and CDR2 as SYGVKD. The V and J ends lost 3 bases and 6 bases, in that order; junction bases with no gene match: 11. Here the CDR3 DNA reads TGTGCCATCAGTGAAACGCCGGGACAGGGGGCTGGCGCCGGGGAGCTGTTTTTT. This gives the protein CAISETPGQGAGAGELFF.

The V and J genes are TRBV2 and TRBJ1-1, with D tentatively TRBD1 (5 bases). CDR1 and CDR2 from the germline V gene are SNHLY and FYNNEI. V dropped 4 bases and J dropped 2 bases, with 14 bases sitting between them. The CDR3 is made up of 15 amino acids. The CDR3: CASSVEGPTNTEAFF. The CDR3 DNA reads TGTGCCAGCAGTGTAGAGGGGCCGACTAACACTGAAGCTTTCTTT.

Only one count was recorded for this clone. The chain carries TRBV14 and TRBJ2-1, with TRBD2 as a possible D gene (5 bases). Trimming removed 4 bases from V and 3 bases from J, with 25 bases in between. The CDR3 spans 19 residues. CDR1 is SGHDN, CDR2 FVKESK, per germline. CDR3 in DNA: TGTGCCAGCAGCCCATACCGCCGGGGATCGTGGGATCTCTACAATGAGCAGTTCTTC. This sequence encodes CASSPYRRGSWDLYNEQFF.

This chain joins TRBV14 and TRBJ2-2, with D maybe TRBD2 (6 bases). CDR3 length: 17 residues. Trimming took off 1 base at V and 3 bases at J, with 15 bases between the two ends. Germline V gene sequence: CDR1 SGHDN, CDR2 FVKESK. This chain's CDR3 is CASSQVSGVGYTGELFF. The CDR3 DNA reads as TGTGCCAGCAGCCAAGTTTCGGGAGTCGGCTACACCGGGGAGCTGTTTTTT.

The chain recombines TRBV19 with TRBJ2-5; unclear D gene. Germline loops: CDR1 LNHDA, CDR2 SQIVND (reference sequence). CDR3 length equals 13 residues. Trimming cost V 5 bases and J 5 bases, with 12 bases left between them. The CDR3 DNA reads as TGTGCCAGTAGTTCCACCAATCTGGAGACCCAGTACTTC. Its translation: CASSSTNLETQYF.

This chain connects TRBV28 to TRBJ2-7; 7 bases fit TRBD1. V was pared by 5 bases and J by 5 bases, with 9 bases of the junction left unmatched. This CDR3 comprises 14 residues. Germline V gene data show CDR1 as MDHEN and CDR2 as SYDVKM. The CDR3 region is CASSRGQVINEQYF. The CDR3 region has the DNA TGTGCCAGCAGTCGAGGACAGGTTATCAACGAGCAGTACTTC.

The chain carries TRBV30 and TRBJ1-4; 7 nucleotides line up with TRBD1. CDR1 and CDR2 (germline): GTSNPN, SVGIG (reference sequence). Losses at the gene ends were 4 bases for V and 2 bases for J; bases not matched to a gene: 7. CDR3 length equals 15 residues. The CDR3 region is CAWTPQGWTNEKLFF. CDR3 nucleotide sequence: TGTGCCTGGACCCCACAGGGGTGGACTAATGAAAAACTGTTTTTT. The full variable domain, completed using reference TRBV30 and TRBJ1-4, is SQTIHQWPATLVQPVGSPLSLECTVEGTSNPNLYWYRQAAGRGLQLLFYSVGIGQISSEVPQNLSASRPQDRQFILSSKKLLLSDSGFYLCAWTPQGWTNEKLFFGSGTQLSVL.

The chain employs TRBV19 and TRBJ2-7, with a tentative D call TRBD1 (5 bases). The germline V and J ends were trimmed by 4 bases and 0 bases, with 13 bases remaining between them. The CDR3 is made up of 15 amino acids. Germline V gene data show CDR1 as LNHDA and CDR2 as SQIVND (reference sequence). The CDR3 DNA follows: TGTGCCAGTAGTACCTTAGACAGTGTCTCCTACGAGCAGTACTTC. Amino acids: CASSTLDSVSYEQYF.

In the case of this clone: In the same sample, other DNA sequences code for this CDR3. The CDR3 spells CAWSVGSNYGYTF. The CDR3 bases are TGTGCCTGGAGTGTGGGCAGTAACTATGGCTACACCTTC. This sequence joins TRBV30 and TRBJ1-2; D is uncertain. The CDR3 has 13 residues. V was pared by 0 bases and J by 1 base, with 6 bases between. Per germline, CDR1 GTSNPN and CDR2 SVGIG (reference sequence).

This clone was recorded only once. The rearrangement joins TRBV28 to TRBJ2-1; 9 bases are a match to TRBD2. This CDR3 region has 13 residues. Germline V gene lookup returns CDR1 MDHEN and CDR2 SYDVKM. Trimming took 2 bases from V and 15 from J; bases not matched to a gene: 8. The CDR3 protein is CASSLRREGHGFF. In nucleotides, the CDR3 is TGTGCCAGCAGTTTAAGGCGGGAGGGCCACGGGTTCTTC.

The V gene is TRBV4-3, the J gene TRBJ2-3; weak D call: TRBD1 (6 bases). Deletions cut 0 bases from V and 6 bases from J, with 10 bases between. The CDR3 covers 14 residues. The V gene's germline CDR1 is LGHNA and CDR2 YSLEER. The chain's CDR3 is CASSQEAQGDTQYF. The CDR3 nucleotides read TGCGCCAGCAGCCAAGAGGCCCAGGGGGATACGCAGTATTTT.

This chain uses TRBV27 with TRBJ1-4, with 7 bases aligning to TRBD1. From germline, CDR1 is MNHEY and CDR2 SMNVEV (reference sequence). J was trimmed by 6 bases and V by 6 bases; bases with no gene match: 10. The CDR3 has 15 residues. CDR3: CASSRTTGAYEKLFF. CDR3 coding DNA: TGTGCCAGCAGCCGGACAACAGGGGCTTATGAAAAACTGTTTTTT.

This clone was recorded once. The chain couples TRBV1 to TRBJ1-5; the tabulated D call, TRBD1, remains unverified against the DNA. TRBV1 is given as a pseudogene. The CDR3 extends over 16 amino acids. CDR3 coding DNA: TGCACCAGCAGCCAAGAGGAAGGGGCTAGCAATCAGCCCCAGCATTTT. Amino acid sequence: CTSSQEEGASNQPQHF.

This clone has just a few counts. V gene TRBV2 combines with J gene TRBJ2-2; D ambiguous. V was trimmed by 9 bases and J by 4 bases, leaving 18 bases between them. This CDR3 has 15 amino acids. Germline loops: CDR1 SNHLY, CDR2 FYNNEI. CDR3 DNA sequence: TGTGCCAGTACTCATCCTAGAAAGGGCACCGGGGAGCTGTTTTTT. Amino acids: CASTHPRKGTGELFF.

The chain couples TRBV9 to TRBJ2-5, with TRBD2 identical over 14 bases. After removal of 4 bases from V and 4 bases from J, the junction contained 12 bases not matched to a gene. Germline V gene sequence: CDR1 SGDLS, CDR2 YYNGEE. This CDR3 is 18 amino acids long. CDR3 protein: CASSTGTSGSQSPETQYF. DNA of the CDR3: TGTGCCAGCAGCACCGGGACTAGCGGGAGCCAATCCCCAGAGACCCAGTACTTC.